These T cell receptor beta chains were read from a single sample in a study of cytomegalovirus exposure and HLA in healthy donors. Generated by immunoSEQ multiplex PCR, the TCRdb table keeps only in-frame clones and is missing some. The sample contains about 190,000 clones, about four fifths of which appear only once. Sequenced: PBMCs. The receptors stem from a woman aged 50 to 65 in good health and CMV-seropositive. Both conserved end residues are part of each CDR3. D genes are given only for firm matches. Part of the rows lack a size; the others show once, few, many or a class for expanded clones.

V: TRBV4-1
J: TRBJ2-1
D: .
size: few
DNA: TGCGCCAGCAGCCAAGGACAGGACTCCTACAATGAGCAGTTCTTC
CDR3: CASSQGQDSYNEQFF

V: TRBV27
J: TRBJ1-2
D: .
size: .
DNA: TGTGCCAGCAGTTTATATGCAGGAGGTAACTATGGCTACACCTTC
CDR3: CASSLYAGGNYGYTF

V: TRBV5-5
J: TRBJ2-2
D: .
size: .
DNA: TGTGCCAGCAGCTTTGAACTGAACACCGGGGAGCTGTTTTTT
CDR3: CASSFELNTGELFF

V: TRBV5-4
J: TRBJ1-1
D: .
size: .
DNA: TGTGCCAGCGGGGGGGGGCGGAACACTGAAGCTTTCTTT
CDR3: CASGGGRNTEAFF

V: TRBV28
J: TRBJ1-6
D: .
size: few
DNA: TGTGCCAGCAGTTTTGTGGAGGACCCATATAATTCACCCCTCCACTTT
CDR3: CASSFVEDPYNSPLHF

V: TRBV7-9
J: TRBJ2-7
D: TRBD1
size: .
DNA: TGTGCCAGCAGCTTGGGGACAGTGATAGCCTACGAGCAGTACTTC
CDR3: CASSLGTVIAYEQYF

V: TRBV28
J: TRBJ2-7
D: .
size: .
DNA: TGTGCCAGCAGCCTACGGCAGGGTAAGCCCTACGAGCAGTACTTC
CDR3: CASSLRQGKPYEQYF

V: TRBV9
J: TRBJ1-5
D: .
size: once
DNA: TGTGCCAGCAGCGTAGACACAGAGTTCAATCAGCCCCAGCATTTT
CDR3: CASSVDTEFNQPQHF

V: TRBV11-1
J: TRBJ2-7
D: TRBD1
size: .
DNA: TGTGCCAGCAGCTTACGGACAGGGGGTCCCTACGAGCAGTACTTC
CDR3: CASSLRTGGPYEQYF

V: TRBV7-2
J: TRBJ2-2
D: .
size: .
DNA: TGTGCCAGCAGCTTAGACATCACCGGGGAGCTGTTTTTT
CDR3: CASSLDITGELFF

V: TRBV5-1
J: TRBJ2-3
D: .
size: .
DNA: TGCGCCAGCAGCTTGGGCGGATCCACAGATACGCAGTATTTT
CDR3: CASSLGGSTDTQYF

V: TRBV7-9
J: TRBJ2-3
D: TRBD1
size: .
DNA: TGTGCCAGCAGCCTCCGACAGGGGACTAGCACAGATACGCAGTATTTT
CDR3: CASSLRQGTSTDTQYF

V: TRBV5-1
J: TRBJ2-3
D: TRBD2
size: .
DNA: TGCGCCAGCAGCCGGCTAGCGGGGGGACCCTATACGCAGTATTTT
CDR3: CASSRLAGGPYTQYF

V: TRBV2
J: TRBJ1-4
D: .
size: .
DNA: TGTGCCAGCAGTGGGGCAGCAACTAATGAAAAACTGTTTTTT
CDR3: CASSGAATNEKLFF

V: TRBV30
J: TRBJ1-5
D: .
size: .
DNA: TGTGCCTGGAGTGGACAGACTAATCAGCCCCAGCATTTT
CDR3: CAWSGQTNQPQHF

V: TRBV5-1
J: TRBJ2-1
D: TRBD2
size: .
DNA: TGCGCCAGCAGCACTAGCGGGGTTTACAATGAGCAGTTCTTC
CDR3: CASSTSGVYNEQFF

V: TRBV7-9
J: TRBJ1-4
D: .
size: .
DNA: TGTGCCAGCAGCCGCGGACAGAGTAGAGAAAAACTGTTTTTT
CDR3: CASSRGQSREKLFF

V: TRBV19
J: TRBJ2-7
D: .
size: .
DNA: TGTGCCAGTAGTATAGATCTCCGCAGCTCCTACGAGCAGTACTTC
CDR3: CASSIDLRSSYEQYF

V: TRBV28
J: TRBJ2-2
D: .
size: .
DNA: TGTGCCAGCAGTTTGACAGCCCGGAACACCGGGGAGCTGTTTTTT
CDR3: CASSLTARNTGELFF

V: TRBV6-1
J: TRBJ1-2
D: .
size: once
DNA: TGTGCCAGCAGTGAAGAGGACACGTCTTTCTATGGCTACACCTTC
CDR3: CASSEEDTSFYGYTF

V: TRBV5-7
J: TRBJ1-3
D: .
size: .
DNA: TGTGCCAGCAGCTTGGTTTTGGTTCCCGGCTCTGGAAACACCATATATTTT
CDR3: CASSLVLVPGSGNTIYF

V: TRBV15
J: TRBJ1-1
D: .
size: .
DNA: TGTGCCACCAGCAGAGTACAGGGTCGGGCTGAAGCTTTCTTT
CDR3: CATSRVQGRAEAFF

V: TRBV5-1
J: TRBJ1-1
D: .
size: .
DNA: TGCGCCAGCAGCTTGGGCATGGTGGAGATGAACACTGAAGCTTTCTTT
CDR3: CASSLGMVEMNTEAFF

V: TRBV2
J: TRBJ2-7
D: .
size: once
DNA: TGTGCCAGCATGGCAGGGGCCTACGAGCAGTACTTC
CDR3: CASMAGAYEQYF

V: TRBV27
J: TRBJ2-2
D: TRBD2
size: .
DNA: TGTGCCAGCAGTCTACTAGCGGGGGCCATCACCGGGGAGCTGTTTTTT
CDR3: CASSLLAGAITGELFF

V: TRBV9
J: TRBJ1-6
D: .
size: .
DNA: TGTGCCAGCAGCCTCACGGGCTCCTATAATTCACCCCTCCACTTT
CDR3: CASSLTGSYNSPLHF

V: TRBV27
J: TRBJ2-3
D: .
size: .
DNA: TGTGCCAGCAGTTTAGTCAGGACAGCAGATACGCAGTATTTT
CDR3: CASSLVRTADTQYF

V: TRBV7-2
J: TRBJ1-1
D: .
size: .
DNA: TGTGCCAGCAGTCAGGGGAACACTGAAGCTTTCTTT
CDR3: CASSQGNTEAFF

V: TRBV6-1
J: TRBJ1-2
D: .
size: once
DNA: TGTGCCAGCAGTGTTTCGACAGACTCTAACTATGGCTACACCTTC
CDR3: CASSVSTDSNYGYTF

V: TRBV9
J: TRBJ2-5
D: .
size: .
DNA: TGTGCCAGCAGCGGACGGGGTGGGCGGGTACAAGAGACCCAGTACTTC
CDR3: CASSGRGGRVQETQYF

V: TRBV5-5
J: TRBJ2-1
D: TRBD2
size: .
DNA: TGTGCCAGCAGCCGGGGACTAGCGGGGGGGCGTTTATTCAATGAGCAGTTCTTC
CDR3: CASSRGLAGGRLFNEQFF

V: TRBV28
J: TRBJ2-7
D: TRBD2
size: .
DNA: TGTGCCAGCAGCCATAGCGGGGGGGCCTCCTACGAGCAGTACTTC
CDR3: CASSHSGGASYEQYF